The rows below give T cell receptor beta chains drawn from one sample of a study of PD-1 blockade in classical Hodgkin lymphoma. TCRdb's table, derived via immunoSEQ multiplex PCR, lists solely in-frame clones and lacks some. The sample carries tens of thousands of clones, nearly 70% recorded once. Sequences were derived from peripheral blood mononuclear cells (PBMCs), sampled before the fourth cycle of nivolumab. The receptor source for this set is a human donor with classical Hodgkin lymphoma. Both conserved end residues are part of each CDR3. D genes are given only for firm matches. For some rows the clone size is stated as once, few or many, or as a class when expanded; others skip it.

V,size,D,J,CDR3
TRBV4-3,medium-sized,TRBD1,TRBJ1-1,CASSVGQGYTEAFF
TRBV2,-,-,TRBJ1-2,CASSIRQAVGYTF
TRBV5-1,-,TRBD2,TRBJ2-2,CASWRGRTTGELFF
TRBV4-3,-,TRBD2,TRBJ2-1,CASSPSLAGSSYNEQFF
TRBV5-1,few,-,TRBJ2-7,CASSPWGGASYEQYF
TRBV6-1,-,-,TRBJ2-7,CASSEVRQDEQYF
TRBV29-1,-,-,TRBJ1-1,CSVEAAQNTEAFF
TRBV6-5,-,-,TRBJ2-5,CASSSLWKYQETQYF
TRBV10-3,few,-,TRBJ1-1,CAISEWAYTEAFF
TRBV4-3,-,-,TRBJ1-1,CASSQDTNTEAFF
TRBV4-2,few,TRBD1,TRBJ2-5,CASSQVPGGHETQYF
TRBV18,-,-,TRBJ2-7,CASSPRTGEQYF
TRBV5-4,-,TRBD1,TRBJ1-4,CASSLTGGGPVSKEKLFF
TRBV9,-,-,TRBJ2-7,CASSPGSGEQYF
TRBV4-3,-,TRBD2,TRBJ2-5,CASSLFSSGQETQYF
TRBV6-1,-,-,TRBJ1-6,CASSAGIGSYNSPLHF
TRBV6-5,-,TRBD1,TRBJ2-1,CASSRQGGNEQFF
TRBV14,-,TRBD1,TRBJ2-2,CASSRWDREDGELFF
TRBV15,-,-,TRBJ1-2,CATSRDRGALVYGYTF
TRBV5-1,few,-,TRBJ2-3,CASSLAPSGTDTQYF
TRBV27,medium-sized,-,TRBJ1-5,CASRPGGNQPQHF
TRBV10-2,-,TRBD1,TRBJ1-5,CASSDGQGLQPQHF
TRBV11-2,-,TRBD2,TRBJ2-1,CASSLTSGGANHEQFF
TRBV2,few,-,TRBJ2-7,CASTEGTSSSYEQYF
TRBV5-1,-,TRBD2,TRBJ2-5,CASSLSSGGAKTQYF
TRBV28,-,TRBD2,TRBJ2-3,CASSFKRGPLADTQYF
TRBV19,-,-,TRBJ2-1,CASSIDDGEGAARFF
TRBV9,-,-,TRBJ1-1,CASSARPEGTEAFF
TRBV7-2,-,-,TRBJ2-7,CASSLADSSYEQYF
TRBV15,medium-sized,-,TRBJ2-7,CATSRDRGSSYEQYF
TRBV27,-,-,TRBJ2-5,CASSPNQETQYF
TRBV7-8,-,TRBD1,TRBJ1-5,CASSLGQGLGQPQHF